The source of this T cell receptor (beta chain) is a study of human T cells and chemical hapten exposure. Indicated time point: patch test 1, 2 weeks after DPC sensitization. Specified treatment: therapeutic diphenylcyclopropenone sensitization with weekly scalp DPC. Patch tests were applied only after blood draws. The study enrolled 18 to 70-year-old alopecia patients suitable for DPC. One entry per CDR3 protein, called by TCRdb with MiXCR from the RACE reads. This sample yields around 380,000 distinct CDR3 sequences, of which 4% to 5.5% are seen a single time; 2% to 2.5% belongs to the top ten. The table lists this clonotype with many counts. After removal of 2 bases from V and 4 bases from J, the junction contained 8 bases not matched to a gene. The CDR3 spans 15 residues. Per germline, CDR1 MGHRA and CDR2 YSYEKL.

Sequenced material: whole blood, taken in connection with sensitization to the hapten diphenylcyclopropenone (DPC). The chain carries TRBV4-1 and TRBJ2-7; 7 bases agree with TRBD1. This receptor was taken from a woman aged 50 to 65 with alopecia areata. Some clones in this sample may be carry-over from other donors' samples. CDR3 sequence: CASSQTPGQRYEQYF. Written as DNA, the CDR3 is TGCGCCAGCAGCCAAACCCCGGGACAGAGATACGAGCAGTACTTC.